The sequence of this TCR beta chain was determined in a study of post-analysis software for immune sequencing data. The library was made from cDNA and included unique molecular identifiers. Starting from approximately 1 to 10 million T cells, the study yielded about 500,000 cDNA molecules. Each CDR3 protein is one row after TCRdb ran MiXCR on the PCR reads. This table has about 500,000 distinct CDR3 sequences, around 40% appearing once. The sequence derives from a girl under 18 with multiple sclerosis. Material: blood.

The CDR3 loop is CASSSSDGSTYEQYF. CDR3 in DNA: TGCGCCAGCAGCTCCTCGGACGGATCTACCTACGAGCAGTACTTC. This sequence joins TRBV5-1 and TRBJ2-7; the D is unclear. Trimming took off 3 bases at V and 2 bases at J, with 15 bases between the two ends. The CDR3 loop spans 15 amino acids. In germline, CDR1 is SGHRS, CDR2 YFSETQ.